This is a list of T cell receptor beta chains from one sample in a study of T cells in Graves' hyperthyroidism and ophthalmopathy. TCRdb called the multiplex PCR reads again in MiXCR, with one record for every CDR3 protein. The profile shows 660,000 or so distinct CDR3 sequences, 20% to 25% of them singletons. Sequenced material: blood. The receptors shown here come from a man aged 25-45 years with Graves' ophthalmopathy. CDR3s include the opening cysteine and the closing phenylalanine or tryptophan. The D gene is left open where the match is weak. Size is stated for part of the rows, as once, few or many counts, or as a class when the clone is expanded.

TRBJ1-1 | TRBV3-1 | many | . | TGTGCCAGCAGCCAATCCGGACTCATGAACACTGAAGCTTTCTTT | CASSQSGLMNTEAFF
TRBJ2-1 | TRBV18 | . | . | TGTGCCAGCTCACCACCGCCCCGGGACTCCTTTCCCAATGAGCAGTTCTTC | CASSPPPRDSFPNEQFF
TRBJ2-7 | TRBV28 | . | . | TGTGCCAGCAGAGCACAGGGCGTCGAGCAGTACTTC | CASRAQGVEQYF
TRBJ2-5 | TRBV20-1 | many | TRBD2 | TGCAGTGCACCCGCGACTAGCGGGAGGGCCGAGTACTTC | CSAPATSGRAEYF
TRBJ2-3 | TRBV20-1 | . | . | TGCAGTGCTAGATCGTTCAGGCGATACACAGATACGCAGTATTTT | CSARSFRRYTDTQYF
TRBJ1-2 | TRBV28 | few | . | TGTGCCAGCAGCCCAGGGCCAAACGCCTATGGCTACACCTTC | CASSPGPNAYGYTF
TRBJ2-7 | TRBV6-1 | . | TRBD2 | TGTGCCAGCAGGGGCGTTTGGCTAGCGGGACCCTACGAGCAGTACTTC | CASRGVWLAGPYEQYF
TRBJ2-3 | TRBV4-1 | few | . | TGCGCCAGCAGCCAAGTGGGGACTAGCACAGATACGCAGTATTTT | CASSQVGTSTDTQYF
TRBJ2-3 | TRBV27 | . | TRBD1 | TGTGCCAGCAGCTACGCTCAGACAGGGTGGGCAGATACGCAGTATTTT | CASSYAQTGWADTQYF
TRBJ2-7 | TRBV7-6 | many | . | TGTGCCAGCAGCTTATGGGCGGATCCATCACTCGAGCAGTACTTC | CASSLWADPSLEQYF
TRBJ2-3 | TRBV28 | few | . | TGTGCCAGCAGTTTATCCCCCCGGAGGGCATTTGACACAGATACGCAGTATTTT | CASSLSPRRAFDTDTQYF
TRBJ1-5 | TRBV27 | many | . | TGTGCCAGCAGTACAACAGGGCGCGGGCAGCCCCAGCATTTT | CASSTTGRGQPQHF
TRBJ2-1 | TRBV6-1 | few | TRBD2 | TGTGCCAGCACGAGAGGGGGACTAGCGGGAGGGTACAATGAGCAGTTCTTC | CASTRGGLAGGYNEQFF
TRBJ1-6 | TRBV5-4 | few | . | TGTGCCAGCAGCTTGCAGGGCTCCTATAATTCACCCCTCCACTTT | CASSLQGSYNSPLHF
TRBJ1-5 | TRBV7-9 | . | . | TGTGCCAGCAGCTTAGCGGTCAGGGGAAAGAATCAGCCCCAGCATTTT | CASSLAVRGKNQPQHF
TRBJ2-7 | TRBV28 | many | TRBD2 | TGTGCCAGCAGTTCCCGTGCTGCGGGAGGTACCTACGAGCAGTACTTC | CASSSRAAGGTYEQYF
TRBJ2-5 | TRBV11-1 | . | TRBD1 | TGTGCCAGCAGCCCTAGAGGACAGGGCGAAGAGACCCAGTACTTC | CASSPRGQGEETQYF
TRBJ2-3 | TRBV29-1 | once | TRBD1 | TGCAGCGTTGAAGATGGCGCCAGGGGGCGATCAGATACGCAGTATTTT | CSVEDGARGRSDTQYF
TRBJ2-3 | TRBV18 | . | . | TGTGCCAGCTCGGATGCGAAGTACACAGATACGCAGTATTTT | CASSDAKYTDTQYF
TRBJ2-7 | TRBV6-2/TRBV6-3 | many | TRBD2 | TGTGCCAGCAGTTACGGACTAGCGGGTGTACCCTACGAGCAGTACTTC | CASSYGLAGVPYEQYF
TRBJ2-3 | TRBV24-1 | many | . | TGTGCCACCGGCAAGGACGATACGCAGTATTTT | CATGKDDTQYF
TRBJ2-5 | TRBV11-2 | . | . | TGTGCCAGCAGCTTAGTTGAACTACACCGTACCCAGTACTTC | CASSLVELHRTQYF
TRBJ2-3 | TRBV6-1 | few | . | TGTGCCAGCAGCGCGGGTTTTAGCACAGATACGCAGTATTTT | CASSAGFSTDTQYF
TRBJ2-7 | TRBV11-2 | many | TRBD2 | TGTGCCAGCAGACACACCCCGACTAGCGTCTCCTACGAGCAGTACTTC | CASRHTPTSVSYEQYF
TRBJ2-2 | TRBV7-8 | . | . | TGTGCCAGCAGCTTTGTGGGAGGTGGCGCGGACGGGGAGCTGTTTTTT | CASSFVGGGADGELFF
TRBJ1-1 | TRBV4-1 | many | . | TGCGCCAGCAGCCCGGACAGTTCTGAAGCTTTCTTT | CASSPDSSEAFF
TRBJ2-7 | TRBV27 | once | . | TGTGCCAGCAGCCAAGATCCGGGGCCCCTCGAGCAGTACTTC | CASSQDPGPLEQYF
TRBJ1-2 | TRBV13 | few | . | TGTGCCAGCAGTCCGCTCGACCGGGACTCCGGCTATGGCTACACCTTC | CASSPLDRDSGYGYTF
TRBJ2-6 | TRBV12-3/TRBV12-4 | . | . | TGTGCCAGCAGTTTAGGTACAGCTTCCTCTGGGGCCAACGTCCTGACTTTC | CASSLGTASSGANVLTF
TRBJ2-2 | TRBV2 | few | . | TGTGCCAGCAGGGGGCGGGAAAGCAGGGAGCTGTTTTTT | CASRGRESRELFF
TRBJ2-3 | TRBV10-3 | many | . | TGTGCCATCAGTGACCCCGGGAATCCCGGTGGGGATACGCAGTATTTT | CAISDPGNPGGDTQYF
TRBJ2-7 | TRBV4-3 | . | TRBD1 | TGCGCCAGCAGTCGACAACAACAGGGGATGGACGAGCAGTACTTC | CASSRQQQGMDEQYF
TRBJ2-3 | TRBV28 | many | TRBD2 | TGTGCCAGCAGGCTTACTAGCGGGACAAGGGGAGATACGCAGTATTTT | CASRLTSGTRGDTQYF